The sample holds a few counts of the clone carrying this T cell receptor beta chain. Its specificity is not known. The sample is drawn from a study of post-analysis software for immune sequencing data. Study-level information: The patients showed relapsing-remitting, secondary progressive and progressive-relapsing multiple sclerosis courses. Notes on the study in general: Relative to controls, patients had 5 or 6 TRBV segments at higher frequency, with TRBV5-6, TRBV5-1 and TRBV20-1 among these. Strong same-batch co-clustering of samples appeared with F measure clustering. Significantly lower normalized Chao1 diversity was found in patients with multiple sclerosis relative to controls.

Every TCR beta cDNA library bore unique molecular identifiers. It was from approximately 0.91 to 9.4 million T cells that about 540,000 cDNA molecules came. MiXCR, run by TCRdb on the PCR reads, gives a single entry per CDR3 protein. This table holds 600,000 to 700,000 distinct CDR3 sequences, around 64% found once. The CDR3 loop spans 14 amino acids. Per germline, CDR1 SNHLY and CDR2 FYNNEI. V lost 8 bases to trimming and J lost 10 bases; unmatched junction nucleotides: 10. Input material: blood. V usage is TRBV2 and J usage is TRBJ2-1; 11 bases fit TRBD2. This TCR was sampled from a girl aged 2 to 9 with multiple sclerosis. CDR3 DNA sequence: TGTGCCAGCCCTAGCGGGAGGCTCGAGGGGGAGCAGTTCTTC. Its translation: CASPSGRLEGEQFF.